Listed below are T cell receptor beta chains from one sample, sequenced in a study of blood T cell repertoires in COVID-19. The table came from immunoSEQ multiplex PCR; TCRdb's copy has only in-frame clones and leaves some out. The data show under 250,000 clones, 85% seen once. The sample consisted of peripheral blood. The receptors were gathered from a woman aged 70-85 years with COVID-19, enrolled during active disease. Each CDR3 is given with its conserved first and last residue. A D gene is named only where the DNA matches it firmly. Where a row states a size, it is once, few, many or the class of an expanded clone; other rows omit it.

d_gene | abundance | j_gene | v_gene | CDR3aa | CDR3nt
TRBD2 | once | TRBJ2-2 | TRBV6-2/TRBV6-3 | CASSYSEFSGGSVDTGELFF | TGTGCCAGCAGTTACTCGGAATTTAGCGGGGGAAGTGTGGACACCGGGGAGCTGTTTTTT
- | - | TRBJ2-7 | TRBV5-5 | CASSLAPRQQSEYF | TGTGCCAGCAGCTTGGCCCCGCGTCAACAGTCGGAGTACTTC
- | - | TRBJ2-7 | TRBV12-3/TRBV12-4 | CASSLVRGGEQYF | TGTGCCAGCAGTTTAGTCAGAGGGGGCGAGCAGTACTTC
- | once | TRBJ1-2 | TRBV6-5 | CASRSSGTNYGYTF | TGTGCCAGCAGAAGCTCAGGGACTAACTATGGCTACACCTTC
TRBD1 | - | TRBJ2-1 | TRBV5-4 | CASSSPGTAYNEQFF | TGTGCCAGCAGCAGTCCCGGGACAGCATACAATGAGCAGTTCTTC
- | - | TRBJ1-3 | TRBV5-4 | CASSLGQGRSGNTIYF | TGTGCCAGCAGCTTGGGCCAGGGTCGATCTGGAAACACCATATATTTT
- | - | TRBJ1-1 | TRBV11-2 | CASSRDPRTEAFF | TGTGCCAGCAGCCGAGACCCGAGGACTGAAGCTTTCTTT
TRBD1 | once | TRBJ1-1 | TRBV6-2/TRBV6-3 | CASSQSPSTGITEAFF | TGTGCCAGCAGTCAAAGCCCATCGACAGGGATAACAGAAGCTTTCTTT
- | once | TRBJ1-6 | TRBV10-1 | CASSEVYSPLHF | TGCGCCAGCAGTGAGGTATATTCACCCCTCCACTTT
TRBD1 | - | TRBJ2-2 | TRBV5-8 | CASSLDRGGELFF | TGTGCCAGCAGCTTAGACAGGGGCGGGGAGCTGTTTTTT
TRBD1 | - | TRBJ1-2 | TRBV2 | CASSATGKNYGYTF | TGTGCCAGCAGTGCGACAGGGAAAAACTATGGCTACACCTTC
- | - | TRBJ1-5 | TRBV19 | CASSPGGGNQPQHF | TGTGCCAGTAGTCCCGGGGGGGGCAATCAGCCCCAGCATTTT
- | - | TRBJ1-1 | TRBV19 | CASSILRGSTEAFF | TGTGCCAGTAGTATACTCAGGGGTTCGACTGAAGCTTTCTTT
TRBD1 | - | TRBJ1-1 | TRBV11-3 | CASSLAGTGTEAFF | TGTGCCAGCAGCTTAGCGGGGACAGGGACTGAAGCTTTCTTT
TRBD1 | - | TRBJ1-1 | TRBV6-5 | CASRFRQGTEAFF | TGTGCCAGCAGATTCAGACAGGGCACTGAAGCTTTCTTT
TRBD1 | - | TRBJ2-3 | TRBV5-5 | CASSSLQGVDTQYF | TGTGCCAGCAGCTCCCTTCAGGGGGTAGATACGCAGTATTTT
TRBD1 | - | TRBJ2-3 | TRBV4-1 | CASSQVITGEDTQYF | TGCGCCAGCAGCCAAGTGATAACAGGGGAAGATACGCAGTATTTT
TRBD1 | - | TRBJ1-1 | TRBV5-1 | CASSSMTGENTEAFF | TGCGCCAGCAGCTCGATGACAGGGGAGAACACTGAAGCTTTCTTT
TRBD1 | - | TRBJ1-5 | TRBV6-5 | CASRDRAGQPQHF | TGTGCCAGCAGAGACAGGGCGGGCCAGCCCCAGCATTTT
- | - | TRBJ1-6 | TRBV19 | CASSNTAPTSYNSPLHF | TGTGCCAGTAGTAATACTGCACCAACCTCCTATAATTCACCCCTCCACTTT
- | - | TRBJ2-7 | TRBV15 | CATSPGAAREQYF | TGTGCCACCAGCCCAGGGGCGGCGAGGGAGCAGTACTTC
- | - | TRBJ1-1 | TRBV27 | CAPLGVLQVNTEAFF | TGTGCCCCCCTAGGGGTTCTTCAGGTGAACACTGAAGCTTTCTTT
TRBD1 | - | TRBJ1-2 | TRBV15 | CATSIGTGAGNYGYTF | TGTGCCACCAGCATAGGGACAGGGGCAGGTAACTATGGCTACACCTTC
TRBD1 | once | TRBJ1-2 | TRBV19 | CASSNDPGGLRGYTF | TGTGCCAGTAGTAACGACCCAGGGGGTTTGCGAGGCTACACCTTC
- | - | TRBJ1-2 | TRBV19 | CASSPGGIGAIYGYTF | TGTGCCAGTAGTCCCGGCGGGATCGGGGCAATTTATGGCTACACCTTC
- | - | TRBJ1-1 | TRBV12-5 | CASGLGQVGHTEAFF | TGTGCTAGTGGTTTGGGACAGGTTGGACACACTGAAGCTTTCTTT
- | once | TRBJ2-7 | TRBV5-5 | CASSLSDSSYEQYF | TGTGCCAGCAGCTTGTCTGACAGCTCCTACGAGCAGTACTTC
- | - | TRBJ2-1 | TRBV7-6 | CASSQSLSSYNEQFF | TGTGCCAGCAGCCAGTCATTGTCCTCCTACAATGAGCAGTTCTTC
- | - | TRBJ1-2 | TRBV11-2 | CASSFTGANYGYTF | TGTGCCAGCAGCTTTACAGGCGCTAACTATGGCTACACCTTC
- | - | TRBJ1-1 | TRBV5-1 | CASSHGQNTEAFF | TGCGCCAGCAGCCACGGACAGAACACTGAAGCTTTCTTT
- | few | TRBJ1-1 | TRBV5-4 | CASSLGQRNTEAFF | TGTGCCAGCAGCCTAGGACAGAGGAACACTGAAGCTTTCTTT
TRBD1 | - | TRBJ1-2 | TRBV6-1 | CASSEAMDRGRYGYTF | TGTGCCAGCAGTGAAGCGATGGACAGGGGCAGGTATGGCTACACCTTC
- | - | TRBJ1-2 | TRBV5-1 | CASSLVSQNYGYTF | TGCGCCAGCAGCTTGGTTTCCCAGAATTATGGCTACACCTTC
- | - | TRBJ2-1 | TRBV24-1 | CATSAGTPSYNEQFF | TGTGCCACCAGTGCCGGGACACCCTCCTACAATGAGCAGTTCTTC
TRBD2 | - | TRBJ2-4 | TRBV6-5 | CASSHMRGKNIQYF | TGTGCCAGCAGCCATATGCGGGGGAAAAACATTCAGTACTTC
- | - | TRBJ1-4 | TRBV6-5 | CASSYSEGVEEKLFF | TGTGCCAGCAGTTACTCGGAAGGGGTAGAAGAAAAACTGTTTTTT
- | - | TRBJ1-5 | TRBV6-2/TRBV6-3 | CASSPTSRNQPQHF | TGTGCCAGCAGTCCGACCAGCAGGAATCAGCCCCAGCATTTT
- | - | TRBJ2-5 | TRBV19 | CASSIEGRNETQYF | TGTGCCAGTAGTATAGAGGGGAGAAACGAGACCCAGTACTTC
- | - | TRBJ1-2 | TRBV12-3/TRBV12-4 | CASRVAGKHGYTF | TGTGCCAGCAGAGTGGCAGGGAAACATGGCTACACCTTC
- | - | TRBJ1-1 | TRBV3-1/TRBV3-2 | CASKGVTEAFF | TGTGCCTCCAAGGGGGTTACTGAAGCTTTCTTT
- | once | TRBJ2-6 | TRBV27 | CASSRQDANVLTF | TGTGCCAGCAGCCGACAGGACGCCAACGTCCTGACTTTC
TRBD1 | - | TRBJ2-2 | TRBV2 | CASSGQRQGGTGELFF | TGTGCCAGCAGTGGACAACGACAGGGCGGCACCGGGGAGCTGTTTTTT
- | once | TRBJ1-1 | TRBV19 | CASSISGPRGAFF | TGTGCCAGTAGTATTAGCGGCCCCCGAGGAGCTTTCTTT
TRBD1 | once | TRBJ1-2 | TRBV7-9 | CASSLRLGPDRDYGYTF | TGTGCCAGCAGCCTCCGATTAGGGCCGGACAGGGACTATGGCTACACCTTC
- | few | TRBJ1-6 | TRBV6-5 | CASSYSSVYNSPLHF | TGTGCCAGCAGTTACTCGTCAGTGTATAATTCACCCCTCCACTTT
- | - | TRBJ2-5 | TRBV3-1/TRBV3-2 | CASSQGLRIGNLETQYF | TGTGCCAGCAGCCAAGGATTGAGAATCGGTAATTTAGAGACCCAGTACTTC
- | - | TRBJ2-3 | TRBV29-1 | CSAGPTSVTDTQYF | TGCAGCGCGGGACCTACGTCCGTCACAGATACGCAGTATTTT
TRBD1 | - | TRBJ1-2 | TRBV4-2 | CASSRSDRDAYGYTF | TGTGCCAGCAGCCGCTCCGACAGGGATGCCTATGGCTACACCTTC
TRBD1 | - | TRBJ1-3 | TRBV19 | CASRTGQDSSGNTIYF | TGTGCCAGTAGGACAGGACAGGATAGCTCTGGAAACACCATATATTTT